This T cell receptor (beta chain) was found in a study of T cells in Graves' hyperthyroidism and ophthalmopathy. No progression to ophthalmopathy during 18 months of follow-up defined stable disease. Fresh 10 ml peripheral blood yielded PBMCs. V was clipped by 7 bases and J by 6 bases, with 9 bases between them. Germline-derived CDR1 and CDR2 are MDHEN and SYDVKM. The CDR3 extends over 11 amino acids. Template material for amplifying TCR beta CDR3 regions consisted of RNA transcripts. Using the HTBI primer set, a first-round RT-PCR was run on the TCR CDR3. Each CDR3 protein is one row after TCRdb ran MiXCR on the multiplex PCR reads. Altogether a few hundred thousand distinct CDR3 sequences are present, about a sixth being singletons, with the ten largest covering roughly 49%.

This TCR came from a woman between 50 and 59 years old with Graves' hyperthyroidism. Sample: blood. The gene calls are TRBV28 and TRBJ1-1, with D unresolved. The CDR3 spells CASNWRAEAFF. The DNA of the CDR3 is TGTGCCAGCAATTGGAGAGCTGAAGCTTTCTTT.